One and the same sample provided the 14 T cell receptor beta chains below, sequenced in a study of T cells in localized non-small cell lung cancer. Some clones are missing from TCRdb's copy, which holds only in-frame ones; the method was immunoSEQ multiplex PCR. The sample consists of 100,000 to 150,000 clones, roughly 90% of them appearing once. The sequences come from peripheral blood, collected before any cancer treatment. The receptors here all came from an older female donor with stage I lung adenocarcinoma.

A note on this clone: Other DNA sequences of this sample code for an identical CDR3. The CDR3 sequence: CASSFGTGGQETQYF. DNA of the CDR3: TGCGCCAGCAGCTTCGGGACAGGGGGCCAAGAGACCCAGTACTTC. This chain links TRBV5-1 with TRBJ2-5; TRBD1 aligns across 11 bases. The CDR3 has 15 amino acids. V gave up 2 bases and J gave up 1 base; unmatched junction bases: 1. The V gene's germline CDR1 is SGHRS and CDR2 YFSETQ.

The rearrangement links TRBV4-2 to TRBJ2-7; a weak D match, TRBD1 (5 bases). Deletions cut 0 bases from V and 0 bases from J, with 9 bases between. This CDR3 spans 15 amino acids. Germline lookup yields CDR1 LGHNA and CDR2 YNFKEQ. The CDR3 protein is CASSQEIQVSYEQYF. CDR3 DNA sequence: TGTGCCAGCAGCCAAGAAATACAGGTCTCCTACGAGCAGTACTTC.

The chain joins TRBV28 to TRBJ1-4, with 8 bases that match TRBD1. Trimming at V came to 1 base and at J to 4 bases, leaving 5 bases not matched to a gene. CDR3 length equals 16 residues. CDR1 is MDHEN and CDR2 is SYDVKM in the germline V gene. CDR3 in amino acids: CASSLFQTGVNEKLFF. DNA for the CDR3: TGTGCCAGCAGTTTATTTCAGACAGGGGTTAATGAAAAACTGTTTTTT.

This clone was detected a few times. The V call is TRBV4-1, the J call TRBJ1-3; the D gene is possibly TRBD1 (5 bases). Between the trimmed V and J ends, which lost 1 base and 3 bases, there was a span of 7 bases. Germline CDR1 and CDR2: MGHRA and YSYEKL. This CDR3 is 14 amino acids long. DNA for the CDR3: TGCGCCAGCAGCCAAGGCCAGGGTGGAAACACCATATATTTT. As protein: CASSQGQGGNTIYF.

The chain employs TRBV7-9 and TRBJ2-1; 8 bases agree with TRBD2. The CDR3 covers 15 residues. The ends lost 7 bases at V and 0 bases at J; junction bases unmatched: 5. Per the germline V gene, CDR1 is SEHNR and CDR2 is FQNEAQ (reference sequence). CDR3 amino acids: CASTKRGSSYNEQFF. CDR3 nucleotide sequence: TGTGCCAGCACCAAGCGGGGGAGCTCCTACAATGAGCAGTTCTTC.

Written as DNA, the CDR3 is TGTGCCATCTCTAAGGTATCGGGCTATGAGCAGTTCTTC. Protein sequence: CAISKVSGYEQFF. The chain carries TRBV7-2 and TRBJ2-1; the D is unclear. In germline, CDR1 is SGHTA, CDR2 FQGNSA. The CDR3 has 13 residues. Between the trimmed V and J ends, which lost 10 bases and 8 bases, there was a span of 18 bases.

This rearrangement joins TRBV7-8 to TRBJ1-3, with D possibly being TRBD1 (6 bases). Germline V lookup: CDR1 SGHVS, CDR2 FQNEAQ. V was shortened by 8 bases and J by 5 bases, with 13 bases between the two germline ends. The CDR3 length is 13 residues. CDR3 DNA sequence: TGTGCCAGCGGTCCGACAGGACGAAACACCATATATTTT. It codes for CASGPTGRNTIYF.

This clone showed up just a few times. The CDR3 spells CASSTTGAGGRQPQHF. In nucleotides, the CDR3 is TGTGCCAGTAGTACGACAGGGGCGGGCGGGCGGCAGCCCCAGCATTTT. The chain uses TRBV19 and TRBJ1-5; 8 bases map to TRBD1. The CDR3 is made up of 16 amino acids. CDR1 and CDR2 from the germline V gene are LNHDA and SQIVND (reference sequence). The V gene end was trimmed by 4 bases and the J gene end by 7 bases; junction bases not matched to a gene: 12.

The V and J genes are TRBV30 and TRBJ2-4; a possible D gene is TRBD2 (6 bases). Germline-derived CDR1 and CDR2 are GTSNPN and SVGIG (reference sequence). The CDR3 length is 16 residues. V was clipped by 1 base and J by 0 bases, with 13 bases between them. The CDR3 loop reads CAWSGYSSVAKNIQYF. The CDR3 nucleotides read TGTGCCTGGAGTGGGTATTCTAGCGTAGCCAAAAACATTCAGTACTTC.

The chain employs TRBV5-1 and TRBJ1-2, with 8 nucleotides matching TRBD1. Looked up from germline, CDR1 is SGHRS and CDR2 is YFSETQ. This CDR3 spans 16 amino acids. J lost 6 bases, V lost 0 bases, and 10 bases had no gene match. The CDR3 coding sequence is TGCGCCAGCAGCTTGGATACAACAGGGGGTAAAAATGGCTACACCTTC. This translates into CASSLDTTGGKNGYTF. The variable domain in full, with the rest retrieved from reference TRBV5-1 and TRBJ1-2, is KAGVTQTPRYLIKTRGQQVTLSCSPISGHRSVSWYQQTPGQGLQFLFEYFSETQRNKGNFPGRFSGRQFSNSRSEMNVSTLELGDSALYLCASSLDTTGGKNGYTFGSGTRLTVV.

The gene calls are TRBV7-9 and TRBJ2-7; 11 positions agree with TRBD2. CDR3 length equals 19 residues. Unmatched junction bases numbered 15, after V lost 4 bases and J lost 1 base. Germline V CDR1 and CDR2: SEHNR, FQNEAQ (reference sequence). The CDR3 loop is CASSSSQGTSGLLSYEQYF. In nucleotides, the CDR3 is TGTGCCAGCAGCTCATCCCAAGGGACTAGCGGCCTACTATCCTACGAGCAGTACTTC.

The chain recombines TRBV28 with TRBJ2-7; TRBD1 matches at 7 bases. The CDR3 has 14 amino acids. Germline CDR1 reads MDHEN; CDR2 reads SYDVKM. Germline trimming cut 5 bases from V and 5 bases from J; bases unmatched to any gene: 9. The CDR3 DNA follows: TGTGCCAGCAGTCTGCCGGGACAGTACCACGAGCAGTACTTC. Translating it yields CASSLPGQYHEQYF.

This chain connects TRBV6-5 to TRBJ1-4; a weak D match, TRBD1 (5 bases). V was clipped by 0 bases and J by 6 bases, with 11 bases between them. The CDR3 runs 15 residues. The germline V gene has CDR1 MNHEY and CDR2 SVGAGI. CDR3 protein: CASSYSGTSDEKLFF. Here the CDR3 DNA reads TGTGCCAGCAGTTACTCCGGGACTTCCGATGAAAAACTGTTTTTT.

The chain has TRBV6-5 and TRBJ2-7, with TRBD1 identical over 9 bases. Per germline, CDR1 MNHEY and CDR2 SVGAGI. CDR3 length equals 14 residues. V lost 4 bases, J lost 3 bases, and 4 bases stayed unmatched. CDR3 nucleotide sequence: TGTGCCAGCAGTTCTCCGGGACAGGGCTACGAGCAGTACTTC. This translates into CASSSPGQGYEQYF.